This T cell receptor beta chain was profiled in a study of T cells in Graves' hyperthyroidism and ophthalmopathy. Researchers took RNA transcripts and amplified the TCR beta CDR3 regions from them. With the HTBI primer set, the TCR CDR3 went through a first round of RT-PCR. From the multiplex PCR reads, TCRdb called clonotypes with MiXCR, one entry per CDR3 protein. Found here are almost 600,000 distinct CDR3 sequences, under 60% of them singletons; the top ten hold about 8.3%. This clonotype came up many times. V lost 1 base to trimming and J lost 6 bases, with 13 bases between them. Per the germline V gene, CDR1 is SGHVS and CDR2 is FNYEAQ. CDR3 length equals 15 residues.

The TCR sequence derives from a woman between 18 and 29 years old with Graves' hyperthyroidism. This chain connects TRBV7-6 to TRBJ1-5, with TRBD1 as a possible D gene (5 bases). Sequenced material: peripheral blood or thyroid tissue (not recorded which). The CDR3 protein is CASSLVRGGGQPQHF. CDR3 in DNA: TGTGCCAGCAGCTTAGTCCGGGGGGGTGGTCAGCCCCAGCATTTT.